Following are 10 T cell receptor beta chains from one sample sequenced in a study of beta chain features in type 1 diabetes. The investigators reverse transcribed all of the isolated RNA, so they sequenced expressed TCRB transcripts. Sequencing was performed with immunoSEQ multiplex PCR; in TCRdb, only in-frame clones are kept and a portion is missing. The sample comprises roughly 610,000 clones, about 16% of which are singletons, and about 0.097% rests with the top ten. Sequencing was performed on naive CD4+ T cells from blood. Source of these receptors: a man younger than 35 in good health.

J is TRBJ2-3 and V is TRBV6-5; perhaps TRBD2 as D (6 bases). The V gene's germline CDR1 is MNHEY and CDR2 SVGAGI. V was trimmed by 5 bases and J by 3 bases, leaving 15 bases between them. CDR3 length: 15 residues. In nucleotides, the CDR3 is TGTGCCAGCAGTCCGTTAGCGGAGGTTACAGATACGCAGTATTTT. This encodes CASSPLAEVTDTQYF.

The rearrangement uses TRBV7-9 and TRBJ2-1; a weak D match, TRBD1 (6 bases). Germline V gives CDR1 SEHNR, CDR2 FQNEAQ (reference sequence). This CDR3 region has 13 residues. Trimming left V 3 bases short and J 6 bases short, with 9 bases between. The CDR3 protein is CASSFGQTNEQFF. Here the CDR3 DNA reads TGTGCCAGCAGCTTTGGACAGACCAATGAGCAGTTCTTC.

V is TRBV4-1 and J is TRBJ2-1; D is perhaps TRBD1 (5 bases). Between the trimmed V and J ends, which lost 1 base and 3 bases, there was a span of 10 bases. The CDR3 is made up of 15 amino acids. The germline CDR1 and CDR2 sequences are MGHRA and YSYEKL. For the CDR3, the DNA is TGCGCCAGCAGCCAAGGACAGCAAGTCTACAATGAGCAGTTCTTC. Translated, it gives CASSQGQQVYNEQFF.

This clone appeared a few times. The CDR3 DNA follows: TGTGCCAGCAGCTTAGTACGGGCATACGAGCAGTACTTC. Translated, it gives CASSLVRAYEQYF. This chain connects TRBV11-1 to TRBJ2-7, with no clear D. CDR1 is SGHAT, CDR2 FQDESV, per germline (reference sequence). The V end lost 1 base, the J end lost 4 bases, and 8 bases lay between the germline ends. The length of the CDR3 is 13 residues.

This clone was counted a few times. This sequence joins TRBV5-4 and TRBJ1-1; perhaps TRBD1 as D (6 bases). The CDR3 is made up of 15 amino acids. V was cut by 4 bases and J by 4 bases, with 17 bases left in between. Germline loops: CDR1 SGHNT, CDR2 YYREEE (reference sequence). The CDR3 DNA reads TGTGCCAGCAGCGTAATACAGGGTAGGATCACTGAAGCTTTCTTT. Translated, it gives CASSVIQGRITEAFF.

The J gene is TRBJ2-3, the V gene TRBV7-2; TRBD2 agrees at 14 bases. Germline assignment: CDR1 SGHTA and CDR2 FQGNSA. Germline trimming cut 5 bases from V and 4 bases from J; bases unmatched to any gene: 8. The CDR3 is 17 amino acids. CDR3 bases: TGTGCCAGCAGCCTGACTAGCGGGAGGGCCGGGGCAGATACGCAGTATTTT. It is translated as CASSLTSGRAGADTQYF.

V and J are TRBV7-8 and TRBJ2-2; tentatively, D is TRBD2 (6 bases). V lost 4 bases to trimming and J lost 3 bases, with 18 bases between them. This CDR3 has 17 residues. Looked up from germline, CDR1 is SGHVS and CDR2 is FQNEAQ. The chain's CDR3 is CASSSPHGPGDTGELFF. The CDR3 DNA sequence: TGTGCCAGCAGCTCCCCTCACGGGCCGGGAGACACCGGGGAGCTGTTTTTT.

There are a few counts of this clone. At one end the junction does not follow the germline gene, possibly because of a read error. The chain links TRBV9 to TRBJ2-4; D is undetermined. The CDR3 has 8 amino acids. Germline CDR1 is SGDLS and CDR2 is YYNGEE. CDR3 in amino acids: CASSVLRF. The CDR3 region has the DNA TGTGCCAGCAGCGTCCTCCGATTC.

This clone occurred a few times. J is TRBJ2-2 and V is TRBV2, with a possible D match to TRBD2 (5 bases). CDR3 length equals 14 residues. The V and J ends lost 3 bases and 6 bases respectively, with 11 bases between them. Germline values: CDR1 SNHLY, CDR2 FYNNEI. The CDR3 reads CASSDQLVPGELFF. The CDR3 nucleotides read TGTGCCAGCAGTGACCAACTAGTCCCCGGGGAGCTGTTTTTT.

This chain joins TRBV6-1 and TRBJ1-5; 7 nucleotides match TRBD1. This CDR3 region has 15 residues. Germline lookup yields CDR1 MNHNS and CDR2 SASEGT. Germline trimming cut 1 base from V and 3 bases from J; bases unmatched to any gene: 3. As DNA, the CDR3 is TGTGCCAGCAGTGAAGAACAGGGGTTCAATCAGCCCCAGCATTTT. Encoded protein: CASSEEQGFNQPQHF.